What follows are 28 T cell receptor beta chains derived from one specimen sequenced in a study of blood T cells in healthy people across ages. A second PCR of about 6 to 12 cycles used a sample-barcoded 5' primer and a J-beta primer mix. TCRdb processed the 5' RACE reads anew with MiXCR; each CDR3 protein has one entry. Of about 970,000 distinct CDR3 sequences in the sample, roughly 51% are singletons; the top ten hold about a fifth. The sample was blood. These receptors were taken from a woman in her sixties in good health.

This clonotype was observed once. A much larger clone differs from this one at a single base, so this may be a read error. The genes are TRBV15 and TRBJ1-2, with D uncertain. CDR3 length equals 15 residues. CDR1 LNHNV and CDR2 YYDKDF come from the germline V gene (reference sequence). Here the CDR3 reads CTTSRDIFRTDGYTF. The CDR3 nucleotides read TGTACCACCAGCAGAGATATTTTTCGGACGGATGGCTACACCTTC.

The J gene is TRBJ2-3, the V gene TRBV28, with a tentative D call TRBD2 (6 bases). Trimming took 0 bases from V and 4 from J, leaving 11 bases between them. The CDR3 contains 15 residues. Germline CDR1 MDHEN, CDR2 SYDVKM. In DNA form, the CDR3 reads TGTGCCAGCAGTTTATGGTCCGTAGCGGCAGATACGCAGTATTTT. Translating gives CASSLWSVAADTQYF.

This clonotype appeared a few times. This sequence joins TRBV14 and TRBJ1-1, with unresolved D. Trimming took off 8 bases at V and 4 bases at J, with 8 bases between the two ends. The length of the CDR3 is 11 residues. Germline CDR1 SGHDN, CDR2 FVKESK. The CDR3 here is CASGEFTEAFF. CDR3 in DNA: TGTGCCAGCGGAGAATTCACTGAAGCTTTCTTT.

The rearrangement links TRBV29-1 to TRBJ2-5, with a tentative D call TRBD1 (5 bases). The CDR3 totals 18 residues. The germline V gene encodes CDR1 SQVTM and CDR2 ANQGSEA. V was shortened by 4 bases and J by 2 bases, with 26 bases between the two germline ends. The CDR3 spells CSVAGSFLHPGIQETQYF. The CDR3 DNA follows: TGCAGCGTTGCCGGTTCTTTCCTCCACCCAGGGATTCAAGAGACCCAGTACTTC. The whole variable domain, remainder taken from reference TRBV29-1 and TRBJ2-5, is SAVISQKPSRDICQRGTSLTIQCQVDSQVTMMFWYRQQPGQSLTLIATANQGSEATYESGFVIDKFPISRPNLTFSTLTVSNMSPEDSSIYLCSVAGSFLHPGIQETQYFGPGTRLLVL.

This clonotype occurred a few times. This chain uses TRBV11-2 with TRBJ2-7, with TRBD1 identical over 7 bases. With V trimmed by 5 bases and J by 4 bases, 5 bases remained unmatched. Germline values: CDR1 SGHAT, CDR2 FQNNGV. This CDR3 contains 13 residues. In DNA form, the CDR3 reads TGTGCCAGCAGCACTGGGACAGCTTACGAGCAGTACTTC. The encoded protein is CASSTGTAYEQYF. Combining the CDR3 with reference TRBV11-2 and TRBJ2-7 gives the whole variable domain EAGVAQSPRYKIIEKRQSVAFWCNPISGHATLYWYQQILGQGPKLLIQFQNNGVVDDSQLPKDRFSAERLKGVDSTLKIQPAKLEDSAVYLCASSTGTAYEQYFGPGTRLTVT.

This clonotype has just a few counts. For the CDR3, the DNA is TGCGCCAGCAGCCAACTACCGGGCGGGGCCCAGTACTTC. This translates into CASSQLPGGAQYF. The V and J genes are TRBV4-1 and TRBJ2-5; a possible D gene is TRBD2 (6 bases). CDR3 length equals 13 residues. Trimming removed 2 bases at V and 9 bases at J, with 13 bases between. Germline-derived CDR1 and CDR2 are MGHRA and YSYEKL.

The V and J genes are TRBV20-1 and TRBJ2-7; the D call may be TRBD1 or TRBD2 (5 bases each). The CDR3 has 13 amino acids. The V gene lost 7 bases and the J gene lost 8 bases, with 21 bases spanning the gap. Germline CDR1 and CDR2: DFQATT and SNEGSKA (reference sequence). Written as DNA, the CDR3 is TGCAGTGTCAAAGGGGTGAGGGCCAACCAGCAGTACTTC. Encoded protein: CSVKGVRANQQYF.

This sequence joins TRBV6-6 and TRBJ2-5; 10 bases fit TRBD2. The closer fit of TRBJ2-7 to the DNA end suggests the J call may be wrong. The germline V gene encodes CDR1 MNHNY and CDR2 SVGAGI (reference sequence). This CDR3 is built from 16 residues. DNA for the CDR3: TGTGCCAGCAGCGACGTTACTAGCGGGAAACGCTACGAGCAGTACTTC. Protein product: CASSDVTSGKRYEQYF.

This clonotype appeared many times. The chain uses TRBV4-2 and TRBJ2-7, with 10 positions matching TRBD2. CDR1 LGHNA and CDR2 YNFKEQ come from the germline V gene. CDR3 size: 15 residues. Losses at the gene ends were 1 base for V and 5 bases for J; bases not matched to a gene: 5. In nucleotides, the CDR3 is TGTGCCAGCAGCCAAGTTCTAGCGGGAGCAAACGAGCAGTACTTC. Its protein product is CASSQVLAGANEQYF.

The J gene is TRBJ1-2, the V gene TRBV3-1, with D tentatively TRBD1 (5 bases). V lost 5 bases and J lost 4, with 14 bases in between. CDR3 length equals 14 residues. CDR1 is LGHDT, CDR2 YNNKEL, per germline (reference sequence). The CDR3 DNA reads as TGTGCCAGCAGCTCGATGAGGACAAGCTATGGCTACACCTTC. Protein sequence: CASSSMRTSYGYTF.

The chain employs TRBV24-1 and TRBJ2-1, with no clear D. The CDR3 covers 16 residues. Trimming stripped 3 bases from V and 4 bases from J, with 15 bases between. The germline V gene encodes CDR1 KGHDR and CDR2 SFDVKD. This CDR3 is CATSDVAVLSYNEQFF. CDR3 nucleotide sequence: TGTGCCACCAGTGATGTGGCGGTACTGAGTTACAATGAGCAGTTCTTC.

The genes are TRBV6-1 and TRBJ1-2; D unresolved. CDR1 is MNHNS and CDR2 is SASEGT in the germline V gene. This CDR3 contains 13 residues. V was trimmed by 4 bases and J by 8 bases, leaving 14 bases between them. Written as DNA, the CDR3 is TGTGCCAGCAGTGCGAACAGAGCTGGCGGCTACACCTTC. This sequence encodes CASSANRAGGYTF.

The gene calls are TRBV5-1 and TRBJ2-6; unclear D gene. V shed 3 bases and J shed 1 base, with 8 bases lying between them. Germline-derived CDR1 and CDR2 are SGHRS and YFSETQ. This CDR3 has 15 amino acids. CDR3 in DNA: TGCGCCAGCAGCTATTTGATGTCTGGGGCCAACGTCCTGACTTTC. This gives the protein CASSYLMSGANVLTF.

This chain links TRBV20-1 with TRBJ2-1; tentatively, D is TRBD2 (5 bases). V was cut by 0 bases and J by 6 bases, with 12 bases left in between. This CDR3 spans 14 amino acids. The germline V gene has CDR1 DFQATT and CDR2 SNEGSKA (reference sequence). This CDR3 is CSARDFKRTNEQFF. The DNA for the CDR3 is TGCAGTGCTAGAGATTTCAAGCGGACCAATGAGCAGTTCTTC.

Only one count was recorded for this clonotype. The V call is TRBV29-1, the J call TRBJ1-2; D is perhaps TRBD1 (5 bases). This CDR3 is 16 amino acids long. V shed 4 bases and J shed 2 bases, with 20 bases lying between them. Looked up from germline, CDR1 is SQVTM and CDR2 is ANQGSEA. CDR3 region: CSVVKGLTTVNYGYTF. The CDR3 DNA reads as TGCAGCGTTGTGAAGGGTCTTACGACAGTAAACTATGGCTACACCTTC.

The rearrangement uses TRBV5-1 and TRBJ2-5, with a tentative D call TRBD1 (5 bases). V shed 3 bases and J shed 4 bases, with 13 bases lying between them. Germline V lookup: CDR1 SGHRS, CDR2 YFSETQ. The CDR3 loop spans 14 amino acids. CDR3 DNA sequence: TGCGCCAGCAGCTCGACAGATTCGAGAGAGACCCAGTACTTC. Translated, it gives CASSSTDSRETQYF.

V usage is TRBV6-5 and J usage is TRBJ2-1, with 9 bases that match TRBD2. CDR1 and CDR2 from the germline V gene are MNHEY and SVGAGI. The CDR3 is made up of 18 amino acids. V shed 1 base and J 10 bases; nucleotides not matched to a gene: 17. This CDR3 reads CASSYFSRIGGSGSEQFF. DNA of the CDR3: TGTGCCAGCAGTTACTTCAGCCGGATCGGGGGTAGCGGGAGCGAGCAGTTCTTC.

The chain is built from TRBV5-1 and TRBJ1-4; TRBD1 matches at 7 bases. This CDR3 comprises 14 residues. Germline lookup yields CDR1 SGHRS and CDR2 YFSETQ. V gave up 4 bases and J gave up 8 bases; unmatched junction bases: 8. The CDR3 loop reads CASSGGTEREKLFF. CDR3 DNA: TGCGCCAGCAGCGGGGGGACAGAAAGGGAAAAACTGTTTTTT.

The chain links TRBV18 to TRBJ2-3; 13 nucleotides line up with TRBD2. The CDR3 consists of 15 residues. CDR1 is KGHSH and CDR2 is LQKENI in the germline V gene. V was clipped by 5 bases and J by 5 bases; unmatched bases: 4. CDR3 loop: CASSLGLAGIDTQYF. The CDR3 region has the DNA TGTGCCAGCTCATTGGGACTAGCGGGAATAGATACGCAGTATTTT.

This chain joins TRBV20-1 and TRBJ1-5, with 7 bases lining up with TRBD1. In germline, CDR1 is DFQATT, CDR2 SNEGSKA (reference sequence). Trimming took 1 base from V and 5 from J; bases not matched to a gene: 17. The CDR3 totals 18 residues. CDR3 DNA sequence: TGCAGTGCTAGAGTTGTGGACGGGACAGTAGGGAATTATCAGCCCCAGCATTTT. It is translated as CSARVVDGTVGNYQPQHF.

This clonotype was seen a single time. This sequence joins TRBV4-2 and TRBJ2-1; D is perhaps TRBD1 (5 bases). Germline lookup yields CDR1 LGHNA and CDR2 YNFKEQ. The ends were cut back, 0 bases at V and 2 bases at J, with 17 bases in the middle. This CDR3 has 18 residues. CDR3 residues: CASSQEGLGADTYNEQFF. DNA for the CDR3: TGTGCCAGCAGCCAAGAAGGGTTAGGCGCGGACACCTACAATGAGCAGTTCTTC.

CDR3 protein: CASSPGTGAEQYF. CDR3 coding DNA: TGTGCCAGCAGTCCCGGGACAGGGGCCGAGCAGTACTTC. The chain couples TRBV12-3 or TRBV12-4 to TRBJ2-7; 10 positions match TRBD1. CDR3 length equals 13 residues. The junction had 4 bases not matched to a gene; V was cut back by 5 bases and J by 6 bases.

The CDR3 is CASSLIGGVNSPLHF. CDR3 bases: TGTGCCAGCAGCTTAATTGGGGGTGTCAATTCACCCCTCCACTTT. The rearrangement uses TRBV7-3 and TRBJ1-6; possible D gene TRBD1, 5 bases. Trimming removed 1 base from V and 7 bases from J, with 11 bases in between. This CDR3 is built from 15 residues. The germline V gene has CDR1 SGHTA and CDR2 FQGTGA.

A few counts support this clonotype. This chain links TRBV20-1 with TRBJ2-4; a possible D gene is TRBD2 (5 bases). Looked up from germline, CDR1 is DFQATT and CDR2 is SNEGSKA (reference sequence). The CDR3 length is 14 residues. The ends were cut back, 6 bases at V and 5 bases at J, with 17 bases in the middle. In nucleotides, the CDR3 is TGCAGTGCCGGAGGTGGTCAGAACCAAAACATTCAGTACTTC. Translation gives CSAGGGQNQNIQYF.

The genes are TRBV9 and TRBJ2-1; perhaps D is TRBD1 or TRBD2 (5 bases each). Trimming removed 0 bases at V and 9 bases at J, with 16 bases between. CDR3 length: 15 amino acids. The V gene's germline CDR1 is SGDLS and CDR2 YYNGEE. The CDR3 spells CASSVEAGKRGEQFF. CDR3 DNA sequence: TGTGCCAGCAGCGTAGAAGCCGGGAAAAGGGGTGAGCAGTTCTTC.

The gene calls are TRBV9 and TRBJ2-4, with D perhaps being TRBD1 or TRBD2 (6 bases each). Near its end, the DNA agrees better with TRBJ2-7, so the J call may be wrong. CDR1 is SGDLS, CDR2 YYNGEE, per germline. This CDR3 contains 12 residues. CDR3 residues: CASNRGGYEQYF. In DNA, the CDR3 is TGTGCCAGCAACCGAGGGGGGTACGAGCAGTACTTC.

This clonotype was counted a few times. The chain uses TRBV12-3 or TRBV12-4 and TRBJ2-1; 8 nucleotides agree with TRBD2. V trimming: 1 base; J trimming: 4 bases; junction bases outside the gene matches: 0. The CDR3 extends over 14 amino acids. As DNA, the CDR3 is TGTGCCAGCAGTTTAGTAGCGGGGTACAATGAGCAGTTCTTC. Amino acid sequence: CASSLVAGYNEQFF.

This clonotype was counted a few times. The chain is built from TRBV5-1 and TRBJ2-3; TRBD2 might be the D (6 bases). The CDR3 is 15 residues long. Trimming removed 4 bases at V and 2 bases at J, with 14 bases between. Germline-derived CDR1 and CDR2 are SGHRS and YFSETQ. CDR3 in amino acids: CASSKGLRNTDTQYF. In DNA, the CDR3 is TGCGCCAGCAGCAAGGGACTCCGTAACACAGATACGCAGTATTTT.